This paragraph reports one T cell receptor (beta chain). The antigen remains undetermined. The data originate from a study of regulatory T cells in long-lasting Graves disease. Whole-study findings and limits: Graves' patients with persistent disease showed TCR diversity lower than patients newly diagnosed.

Trimming shortened V by 1 base and J by 6 bases, and 13 bases separated the two germline ends. The germline CDR1 and CDR2 sequences are KGHSH and LQKENI. The CDR3 length is 14 residues. The time point here: newly diagnosed GD, antithyroid drugs for less than 3 months. From PBMCs, RNA was extracted and then used to make the TCR library. To make TCR beta libraries, researchers used iRepertoire HTBI primers and Arm-PCR of CDR3 regions. One entry per CDR3 protein, called by TCRdb with MiXCR from the multiplex PCR reads. The sample records about 220,000 distinct CDR3 sequences, about 17% being singletons. The clonotype originates from a female donor with Graves disease. The genes are TRBV18 and TRBJ2-7; D remains ambiguous. The sample in question was peripheral blood mononuclear cells (PBMCs), obtained at new diagnosis, from a patient treated with antithyroid drugs. The CDR3 spells CASSPRGWGSEQYF. CDR3 bases: TGTGCCAGCTCACCACGGGGTTGGGGTTCCGAGCAGTACTTC. Drawing the rest from reference TRBV18 and TRBJ2-7, the complete variable domain is NAGVMQNPRHLVRRRGQEARLRCSPMKGHSHVYWYRQLPEEGLKFMVYLQKENIIDESGMPKERFSAEFPKEGPSILRIQQVVRGDSAAYFCASSPRGWGSEQYFGPGTRLTVT.